These 14 T cell receptor beta chains came from one sample sequenced in a study of shared clonotypes between healthy human individuals. Repertoires were generated with immunoSEQ multiplex PCR, while TCRdb's copy carries only in-frame clones and drops some. The table records about 100,000 clones, approximately 70% of them present only once. Sequencing input: memory CD8+ T cells sorted from blood. Documented subset: CD45RO+ cells pooled with CCR7-negative TemRA cells. The receptors shown here come from a woman in her thirties in good health.

To note about this clone: In the same sample, other DNA sequences code for this CDR3. V is TRBV18 and J is TRBJ2-1, with 8 bases aligning to TRBD2. CDR1 and CDR2 (germline): KGHSH, LQKENI. V was pared by 4 bases and J by 0 bases, with 5 bases of the junction left unmatched. This CDR3 has 16 amino acids. The CDR3 nucleotides are TGTGCCAGCTCACAACTAGCGGTAAGCTCCTACAATGAGCAGTTCTTC. Translation: CASSQLAVSSYNEQFF. Together with reference TRBV18 and TRBJ2-1, the CDR3 gives the full variable domain: NAGVMQNPRHLVRRRGQEARLRCSPMKGHSHVYWYRQLPEEGLKFMVYLQKENIIDESGMPKERFSAEFPKEGPSILRIQQVVRGDSAAYFCASSQLAVSSYNEQFFGPGTRLTVL.

The V and J genes are TRBV9 and TRBJ2-5; D could derive from TRBD1 or TRBD2 (6 bases each). The germline gives CDR1 SGDLS, CDR2 YYNGEE. Trimming shortened V by 2 bases and J by 1 base, and 9 bases separated the two germline ends. The CDR3 has 14 residues. CDR3 DNA: TGTGCCAGCAGCGTCTGGGGGGCCCAAGAGACCCAGTACTTC. Translating gives CASSVWGAQETQYF.

V is TRBV5-6 and J is TRBJ2-1; 7 nucleotides match TRBD2. V dropped 2 bases and J dropped 10; count of bases not matched to a gene: 9. The CDR3 length is 14 residues. CDR1 and CDR2 from the germline V gene are SGHDT and YYEEEE. This CDR3 is CASSFGPGGREQFF. CDR3 nucleotide sequence: TGTGCCAGCAGCTTTGGTCCGGGAGGTCGGGAGCAGTTCTTC.

J is TRBJ2-7 and V is TRBV12-2; the table's TRBD2 call for D was not verified on the DNA. TRBV12-2 has pseudogene status. The CDR3 loop spans 12 amino acids. The CDR3 DNA follows: TGTGCAAGTCGCCCGGGGGTCTACGAGCAGTACTTC. Translated, it gives CASRPGVYEQYF.

The genes are TRBV4-1 and TRBJ2-5; D gene unclear. The V gene lost 1 base and the J gene lost 2 bases, with 5 bases spanning the gap. This CDR3 has 13 amino acids. Germline CDR1 is MGHRA and CDR2 is YSYEKL. CDR3 nucleotide sequence: TGCGCCAGCAGCCAAGGGCAGCAAGAGACCCAGTACTTC. Translating it yields CASSQGQQETQYF.

This chain joins TRBV27 and TRBJ2-1; the D is unclear. The germline gives CDR1 MNHEY, CDR2 SMNVEV (reference sequence). Deletions cut 5 bases from V and 3 bases from J, with 20 bases between. The CDR3 is made up of 17 amino acids. CDR3 sequence reads: CASSPQPEQLHYNEQFF. In DNA, the CDR3 is TGTGCCAGCAGTCCCCAGCCCGAACAGCTCCACTACAATGAGCAGTTCTTC.

The chain couples TRBV2 to TRBJ2-7, with TRBD2 as a possible D gene (6 bases). The germline V gene has CDR1 SNHLY and CDR2 FYNNEI. CDR3 length: 15 amino acids. V shed 1 base and J shed 3 bases, with 13 bases lying between them. The DNA for the CDR3 is TGTGCCAGCAGTGAAGGTTCGGGAGATATCTACGAGCAGTACTTC. As protein: CASSEGSGDIYEQYF.

This rearrangement joins TRBV7-9 to TRBJ2-7; 7 nucleotides align to TRBD1. The V segment lost 5 bases and the J segment 6 bases; nucleotides outside the gene matches: 7. Germline V gene sequence: CDR1 SEHNR, CDR2 FQNEAQ (reference sequence). This CDR3 is built from 13 residues. CDR3 sequence reads: CASSPKTGPEQYF. The DNA for the CDR3 is TGTGCCAGCAGCCCGAAGACAGGGCCCGAGCAGTACTTC.

The genes are TRBV28 and TRBJ2-7; the match to TRBD1 covers 8 bases. Trimming at V came to 5 bases and at J to 5 bases, leaving 5 bases not matched to a gene. Per the germline V gene, CDR1 is MDHEN and CDR2 is SYDVKM. This CDR3 has 13 residues. CDR3 DNA sequence: TGTGCCAGCAGTCGACAGGGGAATCACGAGCAGTACTTC. Amino acids: CASSRQGNHEQYF. The whole variable domain, remainder taken from reference TRBV28 and TRBJ2-7, is DVKVTQSSRYLVKRTGEKVFLECVQDMDHENMFWYRQDPGLGLRLIYFSYDVKMKEKGDIPEGYSVSREKKERFSLILESASTNQTSMYLCASSRQGNHEQYFGPGTRLTVT.

J is TRBJ2-6 and V is TRBV6-1, with D unclear. The germline gives CDR1 MNHNS, CDR2 SASEGT. CDR3 length: 15 residues. The V end lost 4 bases, the J end lost 0 bases, and 7 bases lay between the germline ends. The CDR3 spells CASSAASSGANVLTF. The CDR3 DNA follows: TGTGCCAGCAGTGCCGCGTCCTCTGGGGCCAACGTCCTGACTTTC.

The genes are TRBV19 and TRBJ2-4; no firm D call. The CDR3 sequence is 18 residues long. CDR1 is LNHDA and CDR2 is SQIVND in the germline V gene (reference sequence). Trimming took off 6 bases at V and 0 bases at J, with 21 bases between the two ends. The CDR3 loop is CASSQTLRYPLAKNIQYF. Here the CDR3 DNA reads TGTGCCAGTAGCCAAACCCTCAGGTACCCACTAGCCAAAAACATTCAGTACTTC.

The genes are TRBV5-4 and TRBJ1-1, with D perhaps matching TRBD1 (5 bases). This CDR3 spans 15 amino acids. V lost 0 bases, J lost 11 bases, and 20 bases lay in between. Germline loops: CDR1 SGHNT, CDR2 YYREEE (reference sequence). CDR3 amino acids: CASSLATGSDPGAFF. The DNA for the CDR3 is TGTGCCAGCAGCTTGGCCACGGGATCCGACCCAGGGGCTTTCTTT.

The chain has TRBV27 and TRBJ2-7, with a tentative D call TRBD2 (6 bases). The V end was cut by 8 bases, the J end by 4 bases, with 12 bases between. Germline V gene data show CDR1 as MNHEY and CDR2 as SMNVEV (reference sequence). The CDR3 is made up of 12 amino acids. The CDR3 here is CASLSAGYEQYF. CDR3 DNA sequence: TGTGCCAGCTTATCAGCGGGTTACGAGCAGTACTTC.

The chain joins TRBV6-4 to TRBJ2-6; TRBD1 is a possible D gene (6 bases). Trimming stripped 5 bases from V and 3 bases from J, with 8 bases between. The CDR3 has 14 residues. From germline, CDR1 is MRHNA and CDR2 SNTAGT. In nucleotides, the CDR3 is TGTGCCAGCAGTAGGACAGTTGGGGCCAACGTCCTGACTTTC. Encoded protein: CASSRTVGANVLTF.